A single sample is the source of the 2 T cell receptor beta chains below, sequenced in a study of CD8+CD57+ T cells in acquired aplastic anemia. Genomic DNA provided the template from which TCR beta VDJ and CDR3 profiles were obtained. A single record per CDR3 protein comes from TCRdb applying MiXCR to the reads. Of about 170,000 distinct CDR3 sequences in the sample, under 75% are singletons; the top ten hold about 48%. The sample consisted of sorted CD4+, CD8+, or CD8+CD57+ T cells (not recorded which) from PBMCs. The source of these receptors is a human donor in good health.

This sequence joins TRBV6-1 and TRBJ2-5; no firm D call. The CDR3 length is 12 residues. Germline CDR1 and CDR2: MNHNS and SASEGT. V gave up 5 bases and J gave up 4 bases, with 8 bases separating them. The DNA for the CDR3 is TGTGCCAGCAGTTCGCAAGGAGAGACCCAGTACTTC. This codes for CASSSQGETQYF.

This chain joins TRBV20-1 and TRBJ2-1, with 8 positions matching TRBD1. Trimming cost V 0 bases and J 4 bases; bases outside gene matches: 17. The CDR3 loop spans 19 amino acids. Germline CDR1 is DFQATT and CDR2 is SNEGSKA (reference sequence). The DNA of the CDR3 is TGCAGTGCTAGAGATAGTCGAGGCAGGGGGCCCGGGTCGTACAATGAGCAGTTCTTC. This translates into CSARDSRGRGPGSYNEQFF.